This is a list of T cell receptor beta chains from one sample in a study of blood T cell repertoires in COVID-19. Produced via immunoSEQ multiplex PCR; TCRdb's table is partial and in-frame only. Counted here are more than 150,000 clones, around nine tenths occurring once; the ten biggest clones make up around 2.7%. Sequenced material: peripheral blood. The receptors shown here come from a middle-aged man with active or convalescent COVID-19. Each CDR3 is given with its conserved first and last residue. Fields, in order: V gene, clone size, J gene, D gene, CDR3 DNA, CDR3 protein. A D gene is named only where the DNA matches it firmly. For some rows the clone size is stated as once, few or many, or as a class when expanded; others skip it.

TRBV13,few,TRBJ2-7,.,TGTGCCAGCAGCTTAGGGGTACAGACCTCCTACGAGCAGTACTTC,CASSLGVQTSYEQYF
TRBV5-4,.,TRBJ1-4,.,TGTGCCAGCAGCTTGGAGCGCTCAGAAAAACTGTTTTTT,CASSLERSEKLFF
TRBV18,.,TRBJ1-1,.,TGTGCCAGCGATTTGGGGGGGAACACTGAAGCTTTCTTT,CASDLGGNTEAFF
TRBV11-2,.,TRBJ2-5,.,TGTGCCAGCAGCCCGAGAAGGGGACAAGAGACCCAGTACTTC,CASSPRRGQETQYF
TRBV19,.,TRBJ2-7,.,TGTGCCGGGGCCCTTCCCTTCGAGCAGTACTTC,CAGALPFEQYF
TRBV7-9,once,TRBJ2-3,.,TGTGCCAGCAGCCGTAGCACAGATACGCAGTATTTT,CASSRSTDTQYF
TRBV28,few,TRBJ1-2,.,TGTGCCAGCAGGGAGCCTTATGGCTACACCTTC,CASREPYGYTF
TRBV7-9,.,TRBJ2-2,TRBD1,TGTGCCAGCCAGGGACAGCCGAACACCGGGGAGCTGTTTTTT,CASQGQPNTGELFF
TRBV2,.,TRBJ2-1,TRBD2,TGTGCCAGCCTCCCTAGCGGGGGCTACAATGAGCAGTTCTTC,CASLPSGGYNEQFF
TRBV6-6,.,TRBJ1-2,.,TGTGCCAGCAGCCCTATCGGACAGAATGGCTACACCTTC,CASSPIGQNGYTF
TRBV10-3,.,TRBJ1-5,.,TGTGCCACGCGGAGGGACTTATCCAGCCCCCAGCATTTT,CATRRDLSSPQHF
TRBV4-1,.,TRBJ1-1,TRBD1,TGCGCCAGCAGCCAAGCGTCAGGGGGCAACACTGAAGCTTTCTTT,CASSQASGGNTEAFF